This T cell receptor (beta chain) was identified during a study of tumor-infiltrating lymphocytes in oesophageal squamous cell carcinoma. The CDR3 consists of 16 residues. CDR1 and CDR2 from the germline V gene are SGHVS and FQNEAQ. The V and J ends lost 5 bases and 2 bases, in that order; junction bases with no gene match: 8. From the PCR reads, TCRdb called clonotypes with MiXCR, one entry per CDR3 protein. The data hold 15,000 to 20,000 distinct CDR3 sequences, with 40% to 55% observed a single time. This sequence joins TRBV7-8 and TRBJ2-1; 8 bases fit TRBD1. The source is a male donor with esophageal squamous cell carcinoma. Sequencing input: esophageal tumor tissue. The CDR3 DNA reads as TGTGCCAGCAGCCCTTTCAGACAGGGGACCTACAATGAGCAGTTCTTC. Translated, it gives CASSPFRQGTYNEQFF.